This T cell receptor beta chain was documented in a study of regulatory T cells in long-lasting Graves disease. Study at large: For a period under 3 months, newly diagnosed Graves' patients had taken antithyroid drugs. Study-level results: Under persistent disease, TRBV28, TRBJ1-2 and TRBJ2-5 were used preferentially. No thyroid tissue was studied; the work used peripheral blood only. Those with persistent disease had in common more public clonotypes (about 2,500) than new patients (roughly 930).

Construction of TCR beta libraries relied on iRepertoire HTBI primers and on Arm-PCR targeting CDR3 regions. TCRdb processed the multiplex PCR reads anew with MiXCR; each CDR3 protein has one entry. The sample shows about 370,000 distinct CDR3 sequences, 15% to 17% of them seen only once. The germline gives CDR1 MNHNS, CDR2 SASEGT. V was clipped by 5 bases and J by 8 bases; unmatched bases: 14. The CDR3 sequence is 15 residues long. Time point indicated: newly diagnosed GD, antithyroid drugs for less than 3 months. There was RNA extracted from PBMCs, and the TCR library was made from it. There are many counts of this clonotype. Its antigen is as yet unknown.

The material sequenced was peripheral blood mononuclear cells (PBMCs), taken at new diagnosis, from a patient treated with antithyroid drugs. The TCR originated in a female donor with Graves disease. The V gene is TRBV6-1, the J gene TRBJ1-2, with 7 bases matching TRBD1. The CDR3 loop reads CASSTVYRGFEGYTF. In DNA, the CDR3 is TGTGCCAGCAGTACCGTTTACAGGGGATTCGAAGGCTACACCTTC.